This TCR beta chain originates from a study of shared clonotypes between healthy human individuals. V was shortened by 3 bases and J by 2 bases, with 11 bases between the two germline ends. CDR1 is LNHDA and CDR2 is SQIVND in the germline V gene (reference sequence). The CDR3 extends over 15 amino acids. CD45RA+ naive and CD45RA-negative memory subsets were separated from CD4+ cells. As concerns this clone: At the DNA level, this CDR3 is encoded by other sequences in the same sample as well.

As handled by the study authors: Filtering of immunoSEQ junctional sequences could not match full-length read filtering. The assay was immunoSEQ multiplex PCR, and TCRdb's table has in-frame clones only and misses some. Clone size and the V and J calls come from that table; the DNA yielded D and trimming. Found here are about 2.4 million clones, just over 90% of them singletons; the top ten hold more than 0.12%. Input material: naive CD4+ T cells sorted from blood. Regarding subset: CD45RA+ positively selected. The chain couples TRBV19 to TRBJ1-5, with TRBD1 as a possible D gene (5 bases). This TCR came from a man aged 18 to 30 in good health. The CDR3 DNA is TGTGCCAGTAGTATTCAGGGAGGGGGCAATCAGCCCCAGCATTTT. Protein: CASSIQGGGNQPQHF.